This entry features one TCR beta chain sequence. V dropped 6 bases and J dropped 0; count of bases not matched to a gene: 2. Looked up from germline, CDR1 is SNHLY and CDR2 is FYNNEI. This CDR3 is 14 amino acids long. The assay was immunoSEQ multiplex PCR, and TCRdb's table has in-frame clones only and misses some. The sample lists hundreds of thousands of clones; about four fifths were seen once. This sample is part of a study of blood T cell repertoires in COVID-19. Across the study: Sample material is recorded as cDNA or gDNA derived from T cells, B-cell-depleted T cells, or PBMCs.

In terms of age and location, participants ranged from about 18 to 90 years and lived in about 25 US areas. Cohort placement rested on clinical history that participants reported themselves. V and J are TRBV2 and TRBJ2-3; TRBD2 matches at 8 bases. This TCR derives from a man aged 40-55 years who had been exposed to COVID-19. The material sequenced was PBMCs or T cells enriched from blood (not recorded which). CDR3 protein: CASSLAGSTDTQYF. In nucleotides, the CDR3 is TGTGCCAGCAGCTTAGCGGGAAGCACAGATACGCAGTATTTT. The complete variable domain, with remaining parts taken from reference TRBV2 and TRBJ2-3, reads EPEVTQTPSHQVTQMGQEVILRCVPISNHLYFYWYRQILGQKVEFLVSFYNNEISEKSEIFDDQFSVERPDGSNFTLKIRSTKLEDSAMYFCASSLAGSTDTQYFGPGTRLTVL.